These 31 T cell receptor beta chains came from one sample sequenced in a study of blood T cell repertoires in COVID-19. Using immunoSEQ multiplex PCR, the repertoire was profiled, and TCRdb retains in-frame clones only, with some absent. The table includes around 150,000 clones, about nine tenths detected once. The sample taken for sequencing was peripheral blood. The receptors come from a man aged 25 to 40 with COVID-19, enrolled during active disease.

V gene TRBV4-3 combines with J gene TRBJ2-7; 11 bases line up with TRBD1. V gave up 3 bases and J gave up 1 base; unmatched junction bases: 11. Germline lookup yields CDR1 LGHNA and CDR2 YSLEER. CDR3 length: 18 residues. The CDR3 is CASSQARPGQGESYEQYF. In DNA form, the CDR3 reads TGCGCCAGCAGCCAGGCACGACCGGGACAGGGGGAATCCTACGAGCAGTACTTC.

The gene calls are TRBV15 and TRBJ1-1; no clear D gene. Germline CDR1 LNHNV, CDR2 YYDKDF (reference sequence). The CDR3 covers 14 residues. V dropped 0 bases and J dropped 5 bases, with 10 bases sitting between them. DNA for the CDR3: TGTGCCACCAGCAGAGATCGGGGTGGGACTGAAGCTTTCTTT. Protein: CATSRDRGGTEAFF.

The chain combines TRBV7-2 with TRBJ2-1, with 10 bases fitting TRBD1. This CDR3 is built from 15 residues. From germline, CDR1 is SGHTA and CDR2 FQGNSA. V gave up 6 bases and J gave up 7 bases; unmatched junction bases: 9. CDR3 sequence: CASSRHPGQGNEQFF. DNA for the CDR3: TGTGCCAGCAGTCGACATCCGGGACAGGGGAATGAGCAGTTCTTC.

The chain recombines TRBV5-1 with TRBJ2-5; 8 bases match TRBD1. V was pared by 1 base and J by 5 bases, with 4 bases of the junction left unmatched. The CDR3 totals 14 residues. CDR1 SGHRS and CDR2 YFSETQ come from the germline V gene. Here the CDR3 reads CASSLSDRGETQYF. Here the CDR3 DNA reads TGCGCCAGCAGCTTGTCCGACAGGGGTGAGACCCAGTACTTC.

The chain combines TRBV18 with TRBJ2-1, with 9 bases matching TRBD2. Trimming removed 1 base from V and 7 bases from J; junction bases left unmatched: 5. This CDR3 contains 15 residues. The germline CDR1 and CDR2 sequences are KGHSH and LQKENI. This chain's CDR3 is CASSPLREGLNEQFF. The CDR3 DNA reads TGTGCCAGCTCACCACTGCGGGAGGGCCTAAATGAGCAGTTCTTC.

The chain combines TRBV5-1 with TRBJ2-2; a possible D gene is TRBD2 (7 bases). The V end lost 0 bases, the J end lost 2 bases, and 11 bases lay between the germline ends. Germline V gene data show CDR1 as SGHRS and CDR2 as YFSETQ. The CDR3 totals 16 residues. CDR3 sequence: CASSLAGGPNTGELFF. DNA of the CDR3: TGCGCCAGCAGCTTGGCCGGGGGGCCTAACACCGGGGAGCTGTTTTTT.

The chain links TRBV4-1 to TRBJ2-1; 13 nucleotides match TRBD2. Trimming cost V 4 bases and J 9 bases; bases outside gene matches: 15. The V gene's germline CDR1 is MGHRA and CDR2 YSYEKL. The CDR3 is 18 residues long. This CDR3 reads CASSPLRTSGSWQGEQFF. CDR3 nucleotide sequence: TGCGCCAGCAGCCCGTTAAGGACTAGCGGGAGTTGGCAGGGTGAGCAGTTCTTC.

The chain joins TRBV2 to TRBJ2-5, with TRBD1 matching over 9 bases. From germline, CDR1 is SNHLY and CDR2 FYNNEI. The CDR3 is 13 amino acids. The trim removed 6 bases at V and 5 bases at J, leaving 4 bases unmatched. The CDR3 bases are TGTGCCAGCAGACGGGACAGGGTGGAGACCCAGTACTTC. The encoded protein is CASRRDRVETQYF.

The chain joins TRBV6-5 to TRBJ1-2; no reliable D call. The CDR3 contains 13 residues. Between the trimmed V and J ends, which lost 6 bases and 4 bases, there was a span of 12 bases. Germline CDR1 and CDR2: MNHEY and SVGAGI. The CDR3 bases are TGTGCCAGCAGCATCAGCGGGCTCTATGGCTACACCTTC. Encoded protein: CASSISGLYGYTF.

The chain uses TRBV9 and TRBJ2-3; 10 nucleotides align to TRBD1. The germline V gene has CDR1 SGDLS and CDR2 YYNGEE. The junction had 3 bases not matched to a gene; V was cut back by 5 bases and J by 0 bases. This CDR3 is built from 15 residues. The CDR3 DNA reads TGTGCCAGCAGGGGGACAGGGGCTAGCACAGATACGCAGTATTTT. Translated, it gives CASRGTGASTDTQYF.

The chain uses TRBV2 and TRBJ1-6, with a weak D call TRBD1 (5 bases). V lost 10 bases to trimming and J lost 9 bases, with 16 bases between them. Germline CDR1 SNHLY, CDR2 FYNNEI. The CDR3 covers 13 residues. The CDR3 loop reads CATSNFGGSPLHF. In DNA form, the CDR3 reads TGTGCCACGTCTAACTTCGGGGGTTCACCCCTCCACTTT.

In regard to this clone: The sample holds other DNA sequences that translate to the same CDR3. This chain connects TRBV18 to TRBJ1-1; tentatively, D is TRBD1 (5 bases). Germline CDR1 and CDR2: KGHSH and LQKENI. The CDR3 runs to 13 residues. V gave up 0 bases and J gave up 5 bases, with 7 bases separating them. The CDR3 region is CASSPPGGTEAFF. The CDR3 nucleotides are TGTGCCAGCTCACCACCGGGGGGAACTGAAGCTTTCTTT.

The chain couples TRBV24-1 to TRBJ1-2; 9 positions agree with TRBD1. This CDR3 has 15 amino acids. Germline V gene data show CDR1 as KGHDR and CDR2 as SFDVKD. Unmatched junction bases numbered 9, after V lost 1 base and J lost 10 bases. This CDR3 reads CATSDLEQGAFFYTF. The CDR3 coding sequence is TGTGCCACCAGTGATTTAGAACAGGGGGCTTTCTTCTACACCTTC.

CDR3 DNA sequence: TGTGCCAGCAGTTACTCAGCGGTGGGACTAGCAGGAGAGCAGTACTTC. Translating gives CASSYSAVGLAGEQYF. V usage is TRBV6-2 or TRBV6-3 and J usage is TRBJ2-7; 9 positions match TRBD2. V shed 0 bases and J 7 bases; nucleotides not matched to a gene: 10. Per germline, CDR1 MNHEY and CDR2 SVGEGT. The CDR3 is 16 residues long.

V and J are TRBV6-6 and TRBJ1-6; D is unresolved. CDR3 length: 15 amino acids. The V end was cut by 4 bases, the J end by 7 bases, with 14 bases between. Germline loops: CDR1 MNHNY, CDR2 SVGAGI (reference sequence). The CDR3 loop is CASSSGPGTNSPLHF. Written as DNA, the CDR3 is TGTGCCAGCAGTTCCGGGCCGGGAACAAATTCACCCCTCCACTTT.

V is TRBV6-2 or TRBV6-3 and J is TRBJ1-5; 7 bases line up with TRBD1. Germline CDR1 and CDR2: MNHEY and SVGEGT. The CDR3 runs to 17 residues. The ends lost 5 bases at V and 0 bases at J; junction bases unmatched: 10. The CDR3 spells CASSPGTASYSNQPQHF. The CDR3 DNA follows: TGTGCCAGCAGTCCAGGGACAGCGTCGTATAGCAATCAGCCCCAGCATTTT.

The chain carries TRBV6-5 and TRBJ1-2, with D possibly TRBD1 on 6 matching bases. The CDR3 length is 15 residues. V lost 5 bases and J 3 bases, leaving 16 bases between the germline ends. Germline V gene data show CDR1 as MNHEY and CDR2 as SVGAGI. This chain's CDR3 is CASSPQPPGDYGYTF. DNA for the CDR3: TGTGCCAGCAGTCCCCAGCCCCCAGGGGACTATGGCTACACCTTC.

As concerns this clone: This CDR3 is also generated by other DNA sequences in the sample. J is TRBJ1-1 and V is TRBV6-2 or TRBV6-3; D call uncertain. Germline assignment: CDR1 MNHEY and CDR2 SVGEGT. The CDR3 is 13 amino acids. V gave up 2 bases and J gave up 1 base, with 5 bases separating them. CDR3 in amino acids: CASSYAGNTEAFF. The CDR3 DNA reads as TGTGCCAGCAGTTACGCAGGGAACACTGAAGCTTTCTTT.

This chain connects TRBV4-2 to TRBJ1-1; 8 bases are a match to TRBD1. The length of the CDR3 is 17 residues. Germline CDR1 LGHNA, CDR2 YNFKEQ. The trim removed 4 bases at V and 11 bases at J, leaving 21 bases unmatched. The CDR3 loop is CASSPFLQKDRGSVAFF. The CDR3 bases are TGTGCCAGCAGCCCCTTTCTCCAAAAAGACAGGGGATCCGTGGCTTTCTTT.

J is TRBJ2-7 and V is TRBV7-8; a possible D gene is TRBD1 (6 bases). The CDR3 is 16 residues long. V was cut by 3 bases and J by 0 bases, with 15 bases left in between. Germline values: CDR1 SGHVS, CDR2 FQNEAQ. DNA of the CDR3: TGTGCCAGCAGCTTCGCGACAGGAGACACCTCCTACGAGCAGTACTTC. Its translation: CASSFATGDTSYEQYF.

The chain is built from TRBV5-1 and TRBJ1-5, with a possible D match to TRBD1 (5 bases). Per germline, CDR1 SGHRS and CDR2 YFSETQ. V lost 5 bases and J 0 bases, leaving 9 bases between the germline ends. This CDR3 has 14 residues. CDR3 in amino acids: CASREGDSNQPQHF. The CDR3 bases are TGCGCCAGCAGGGAAGGGGATAGCAATCAGCCCCAGCATTTT.

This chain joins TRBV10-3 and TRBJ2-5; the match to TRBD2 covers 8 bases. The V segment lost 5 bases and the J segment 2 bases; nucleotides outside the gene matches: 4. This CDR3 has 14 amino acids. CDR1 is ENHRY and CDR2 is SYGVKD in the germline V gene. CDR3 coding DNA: TGTGCCATCAGTAGTAGCGGGAAACAAGAGACCCAGTACTTC. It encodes CAISSSGKQETQYF.

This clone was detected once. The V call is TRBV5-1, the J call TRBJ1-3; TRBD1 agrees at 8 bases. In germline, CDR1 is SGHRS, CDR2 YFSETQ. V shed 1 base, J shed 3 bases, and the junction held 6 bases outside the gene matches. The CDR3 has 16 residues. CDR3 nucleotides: TGCGCCAGCAGCTTGACCGGCAGGGGGCTTGGAAACACCATATATTTT. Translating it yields CASSLTGRGLGNTIYF.

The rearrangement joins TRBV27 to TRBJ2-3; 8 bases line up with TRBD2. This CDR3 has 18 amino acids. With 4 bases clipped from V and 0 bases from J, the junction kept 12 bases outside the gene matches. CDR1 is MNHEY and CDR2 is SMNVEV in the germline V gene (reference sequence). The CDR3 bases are TGTGCCAGCAGTTACGGTAGCGGGGTCTCCTCTAGCACAGATACGCAGTATTTT. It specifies CASSYGSGVSSSTDTQYF.

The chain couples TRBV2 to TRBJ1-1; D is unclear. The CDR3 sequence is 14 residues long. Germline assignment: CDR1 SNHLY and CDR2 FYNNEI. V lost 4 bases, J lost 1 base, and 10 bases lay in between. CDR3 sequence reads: CASSVLSSNTEAFF. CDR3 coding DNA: TGTGCCAGCAGTGTTTTGTCTTCGAACACTGAAGCTTTCTTT.

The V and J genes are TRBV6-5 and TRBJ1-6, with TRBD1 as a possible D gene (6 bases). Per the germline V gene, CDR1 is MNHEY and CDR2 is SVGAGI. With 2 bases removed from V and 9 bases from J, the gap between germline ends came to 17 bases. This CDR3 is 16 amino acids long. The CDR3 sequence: CASSYIPKGGLSPLHF. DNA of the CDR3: TGTGCCAGCAGTTACATACCAAAAGGGGGTCTTTCACCCCTCCACTTT.

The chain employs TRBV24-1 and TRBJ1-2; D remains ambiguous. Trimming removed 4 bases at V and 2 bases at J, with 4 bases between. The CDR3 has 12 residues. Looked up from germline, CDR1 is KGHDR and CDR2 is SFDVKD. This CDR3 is CATSDQNYGYTF. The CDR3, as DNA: TGTGCCACCAGTGACCAGAACTATGGCTACACCTTC.

CDR3 in amino acids: CASSIQILGEANEKLFF. Here the CDR3 DNA reads TGTGCCAGTAGTATTCAGATTCTGGGGGAGGCTAATGAAAAACTGTTTTTT. V and J are TRBV19 and TRBJ1-4; tentative D call: TRBD1 (5 bases). V was trimmed by 3 bases and J by 3 bases, leaving 17 bases between them. The germline gives CDR1 LNHDA, CDR2 SQIVND (reference sequence). This CDR3 spans 17 amino acids.

The DNA for the CDR3 is TGTGCCAGCAGTTTGAGACTAGCGACCTCCGAGCAGTACTTC. Translating it yields CASSLRLATSEQYF. The chain joins TRBV28 to TRBJ2-7; TRBD2 matches at 8 bases. Per germline, CDR1 MDHEN and CDR2 SYDVKM. The V and J ends lost 3 bases and 6 bases, in that order; junction bases with no gene match: 7. The CDR3 totals 14 residues.

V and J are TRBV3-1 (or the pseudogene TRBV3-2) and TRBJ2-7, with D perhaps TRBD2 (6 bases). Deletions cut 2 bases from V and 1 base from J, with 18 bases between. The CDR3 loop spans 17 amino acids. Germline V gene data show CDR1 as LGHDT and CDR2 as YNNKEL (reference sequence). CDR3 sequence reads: CASSQSASGVLSYEQYF. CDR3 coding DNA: TGTGCCAGCAGCCAATCAGCCTCGGGGGTGTTATCCTACGAGCAGTACTTC.

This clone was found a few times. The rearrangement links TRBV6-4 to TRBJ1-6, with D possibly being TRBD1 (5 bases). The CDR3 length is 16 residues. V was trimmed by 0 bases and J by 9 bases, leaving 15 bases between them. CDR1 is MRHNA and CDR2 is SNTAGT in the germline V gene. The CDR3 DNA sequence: TGTGCCAGCAGTGACTCGCCAGGGAAAGGACCTTCACCCCTCCACTTT. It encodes CASSDSPGKGPSPLHF.